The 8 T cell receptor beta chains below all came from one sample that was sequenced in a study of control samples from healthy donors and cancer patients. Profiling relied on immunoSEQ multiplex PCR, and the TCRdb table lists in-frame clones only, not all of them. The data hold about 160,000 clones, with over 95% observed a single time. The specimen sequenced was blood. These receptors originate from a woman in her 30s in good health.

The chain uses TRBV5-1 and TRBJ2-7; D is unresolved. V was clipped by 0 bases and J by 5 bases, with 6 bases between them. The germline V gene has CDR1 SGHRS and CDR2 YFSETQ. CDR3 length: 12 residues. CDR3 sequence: CASSLVGNEQYF. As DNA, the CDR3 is TGCGCCAGCAGCTTGGTAGGGAACGAGCAGTACTTC.

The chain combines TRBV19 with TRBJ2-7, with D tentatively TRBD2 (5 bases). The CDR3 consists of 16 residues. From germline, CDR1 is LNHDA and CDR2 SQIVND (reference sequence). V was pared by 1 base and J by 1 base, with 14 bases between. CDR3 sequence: CASSIGAAGVSYEQYF. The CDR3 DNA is TGTGCCAGTAGTATAGGGGCTGCGGGTGTTTCCTACGAGCAGTACTTC. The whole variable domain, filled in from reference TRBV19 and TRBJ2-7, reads DGGITQSPKYLFRKEGQNVTLSCEQNLNHDAMYWYRQDPGQGLRLIYYSQIVNDFQKGDIAEGYSVSREKKESFPLTVTSAQKNPTAFYLCASSIGAAGVSYEQYFGPGTRLTVT.

The CDR3 here is CASSQILAGGMETQYF. For the CDR3, the DNA is TGTGCCAGCAGCCAAATCCTAGCGGGAGGTATGGAGACCCAGTACTTC. The V gene is TRBV3-1 (or the pseudogene TRBV3-2), the J gene TRBJ2-5; 11 nucleotides line up with TRBD2. Looked up from germline, CDR1 is LGHDT and CDR2 is YNNKEL (reference sequence). CDR3 length: 16 residues. Trimming cost V 2 bases and J 5 bases; bases outside gene matches: 7.

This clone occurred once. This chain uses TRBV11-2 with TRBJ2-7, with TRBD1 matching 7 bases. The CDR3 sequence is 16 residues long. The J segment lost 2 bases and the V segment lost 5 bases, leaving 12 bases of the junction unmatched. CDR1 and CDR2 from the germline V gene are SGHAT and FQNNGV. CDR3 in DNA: TGTGCCAGCAGCACCTACCGGACAGGCTTTACCTACGAGCAGTACTTC. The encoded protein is CASSTYRTGFTYEQYF. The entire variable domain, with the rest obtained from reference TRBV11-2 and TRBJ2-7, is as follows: EAGVAQSPRYKIIEKRQSVAFWCNPISGHATLYWYQQILGQGPKLLIQFQNNGVVDDSQLPKDRFSAERLKGVDSTLKIQPAKLEDSAVYLCASSTYRTGFTYEQYFGPGTRLTVT.

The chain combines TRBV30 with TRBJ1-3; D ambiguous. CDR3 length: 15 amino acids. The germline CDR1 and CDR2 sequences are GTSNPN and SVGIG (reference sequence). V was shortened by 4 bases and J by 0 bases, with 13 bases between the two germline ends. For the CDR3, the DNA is TGTGCCTGGACCGGCAGGCCGAGCTCTGGAAACACCATATATTTT. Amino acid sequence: CAWTGRPSSGNTIYF. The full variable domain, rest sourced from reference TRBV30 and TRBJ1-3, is SQTIHQWPATLVQPVGSPLSLECTVEGTSNPNLYWYRQAAGRGLQLLFYSVGIGQISSEVPQNLSASRPQDRQFILSSKKLLLSDSGFYLCAWTGRPSSGNTIYFGEGSWLTVV.

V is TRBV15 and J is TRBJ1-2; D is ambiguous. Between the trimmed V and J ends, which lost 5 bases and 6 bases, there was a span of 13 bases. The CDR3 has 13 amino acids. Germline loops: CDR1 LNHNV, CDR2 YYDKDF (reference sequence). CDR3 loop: CATSPRAGDGYTF. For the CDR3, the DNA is TGTGCCACCAGCCCTAGGGCCGGGGATGGCTACACCTTC.

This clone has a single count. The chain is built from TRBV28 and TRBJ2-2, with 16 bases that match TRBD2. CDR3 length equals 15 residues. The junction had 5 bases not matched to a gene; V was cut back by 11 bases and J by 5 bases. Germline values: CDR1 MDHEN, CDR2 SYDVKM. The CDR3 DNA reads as TGTGCCGGGACTAGCGGGAGGGCCCGGACCGGGGAGCTGTTTTTT. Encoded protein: CAGTSGRARTGELFF.

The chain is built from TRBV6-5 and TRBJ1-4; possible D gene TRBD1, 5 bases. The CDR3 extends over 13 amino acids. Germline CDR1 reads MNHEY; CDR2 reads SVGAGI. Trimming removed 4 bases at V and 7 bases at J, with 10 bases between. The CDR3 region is CASSSRQGEKLFF. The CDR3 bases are TGTGCCAGCAGTTCCCGGCAGGGTGAAAAACTGTTTTTT.